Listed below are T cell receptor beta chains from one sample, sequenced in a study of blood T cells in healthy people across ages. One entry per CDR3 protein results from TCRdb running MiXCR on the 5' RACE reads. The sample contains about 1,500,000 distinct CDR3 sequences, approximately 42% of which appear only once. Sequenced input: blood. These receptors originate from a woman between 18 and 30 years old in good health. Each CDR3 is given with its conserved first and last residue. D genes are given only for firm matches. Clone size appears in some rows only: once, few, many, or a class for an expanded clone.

CDR3 protein: CASSLALAARLQFF
CDR3 DNA: TGTGCCAGCAGCTTAGCCCTAGCAGCACGTTTGCAGTTCTTC
J gene: TRBJ2-1
V gene: TRBV7-9
D gene: .
clone size: few

CDR3 protein: CATSLGPGVRGEQYF
CDR3 DNA: TGTGCCACCTCTCTGGGTCCCGGAGTAAGGGGCGAGCAGTACTTC
J gene: TRBJ2-7
V gene: TRBV24-1
D gene: .
clone size: .

CDR3 protein: CASSDLSGGTLSNEQFF
CDR3 DNA: TGTGCCAGCAGTGATCTTAGCGGGGGGACCCTGAGCAATGAGCAGTTCTTC
J gene: TRBJ2-1
V gene: TRBV6-1
D gene: TRBD2
clone size: few

CDR3 protein: CATGSYSYEQYF
CDR3 DNA: TGTGCCACCGGAAGTTACTCCTACGAGCAGTACTTC
J gene: TRBJ2-7
V gene: TRBV24-1
D gene: .
clone size: .

CDR3 protein: CASSPRGTATHNTYGYTF
CDR3 DNA: TGTGCCAGCAGCCCCCGTGGGACCGCAACCCACAACACCTATGGCTACACCTTC
J gene: TRBJ1-2
V gene: TRBV7-2
D gene: .
clone size: few

CDR3 protein: CATSENGGTGKQPQHF
CDR3 DNA: TGTGCCACCAGTGAGAACGGGGGAACGGGGAAGCAGCCCCAGCATTTT
J gene: TRBJ1-5
V gene: TRBV15
D gene: .
clone size: .

CDR3 protein: CACRAVKGSSYNEQFF
CDR3 DNA: TGTGCCTGCAGGGCCGTTAAGGGAAGCTCCTACAATGAGCAGTTCTTC
J gene: TRBJ2-1
V gene: TRBV28
D gene: .
clone size: .

CDR3 protein: CASSHYRGSGNQPQHF
CDR3 DNA: TGTGCCAGCAGTCACTACAGGGGGAGTGGCAATCAGCCCCAGCATTTT
J gene: TRBJ1-5
V gene: TRBV12-3/TRBV12-4
D gene: TRBD1
clone size: once

CDR3 protein: CSARDLGGGYGYTF
CDR3 DNA: TGCAGTGCTAGAGATCTCGGGGGAGGCTATGGCTACACCTTC
J gene: TRBJ1-2
V gene: TRBV20-1
D gene: .
clone size: many

CDR3 protein: CASSPRLGRNTEAFF
CDR3 DNA: TGTGCCAGCAGTCCCCGATTGGGCAGGAACACTGAAGCTTTCTTT
J gene: TRBJ1-1
V gene: TRBV27
D gene: .
clone size: .

CDR3 protein: CAGSVGGANTGELFF
CDR3 DNA: TGTGCCGGCTCCGTCGGGGGTGCGAACACCGGGGAGCTGTTTTTT
J gene: TRBJ2-2
V gene: TRBV28
D gene: .
clone size: .

CDR3 protein: CASSYSGGLYNSPLHF
CDR3 DNA: TGTGCCAGCAGTTACTCTGGGGGACTCTATAATTCACCCCTCCACTTT
J gene: TRBJ1-6
V gene: TRBV6-5
D gene: .
clone size: .

CDR3 protein: CASRRQSYEQYF
CDR3 DNA: TGTGCCAGCAGGAGACAGTCCTACGAGCAGTACTTC
J gene: TRBJ2-7
V gene: TRBV12-3/TRBV12-4
D gene: .
clone size: few

CDR3 protein: CASSHPTSGPTDTQYF
CDR3 DNA: TGTGCCAGCAGTCACCCGACTAGCGGCCCCACAGATACGCAGTATTTT
J gene: TRBJ2-3
V gene: TRBV12-3/TRBV12-4
D gene: TRBD2
clone size: .

CDR3 protein: CASTEPSRSSYNEQFF
CDR3 DNA: TGTGCCAGCACGGAACCGTCTCGAAGCTCCTACAATGAGCAGTTCTTC
J gene: TRBJ2-1
V gene: TRBV6-1
D gene: .
clone size: few

CDR3 protein: CASSLGGSLSYEQYF
CDR3 DNA: TGTGCCAGCAGTCTCGGCGGGAGCCTCTCCTACGAGCAGTACTTC
J gene: TRBJ2-7
V gene: TRBV2
D gene: TRBD2
clone size: .

CDR3 protein: CAISQGAQNREQYF
CDR3 DNA: TGTGCCATCAGCCAGGGGGCGCAGAATAGGGAGCAGTACTTC
J gene: TRBJ2-5
V gene: TRBV10-3
D gene: TRBD1
clone size: .

CDR3 protein: CASDIAGGSYNEQFF
CDR3 DNA: TGTGCCAGCGACATAGCGGGCGGCTCCTACAATGAGCAGTTCTTC
J gene: TRBJ2-1
V gene: TRBV19
D gene: TRBD2
clone size: .

CDR3 protein: CASSPSDGPYEQYF
CDR3 DNA: TGTGCCAGCTCACCTAGTGACGGACCCTACGAGCAGTACTTC
J gene: TRBJ2-7
V gene: TRBV18
D gene: .
clone size: .

CDR3 protein: CAYEKGNTYEQYF
CDR3 DNA: TGTGCCTACGAGAAAGGGAATACCTACGAGCAGTACTTC
J gene: TRBJ2-7
V gene: TRBV7-9
D gene: .
clone size: .

CDR3 protein: CASSLSGRATYNEQFF
CDR3 DNA: TGTGCCAGCAGCCTTAGCGGGAGGGCAACCTACAATGAGCAGTTCTTC
J gene: TRBJ2-1
V gene: TRBV11-2
D gene: TRBD2
clone size: few

CDR3 protein: CASSQDRGALFF
CDR3 DNA: TGCGCCAGCAGCCAAGATCGGGGGGCCCTGTTTTTT
J gene: TRBJ1-4
V gene: TRBV4-1
D gene: .
clone size: .

CDR3 protein: CASTWSGRSTEAFF
CDR3 DNA: TGTGCCAGCACCTGGAGCGGGCGGAGCACTGAAGCTTTCTTT
J gene: TRBJ1-1
V gene: TRBV12-3/TRBV12-4
D gene: .
clone size: .

CDR3 protein: CASSLASAAGVREQYF
CDR3 DNA: TGTGCCAGCAGCTTGGCGTCGGCAGCGGGAGTGAGGGAGCAGTACTTC
J gene: TRBJ2-7
V gene: TRBV5-4
D gene: TRBD2
clone size: few

CDR3 protein: CASSLNPTSAGETQYF
CDR3 DNA: TGTGCCAGCAGTTTAAACCCCACTAGCGCGGGAGAGACCCAGTACTTC
J gene: TRBJ2-5
V gene: TRBV6-5
D gene: TRBD2
clone size: .

CDR3 protein: CAWSGGLAGVHNEQFF
CDR3 DNA: TGTGCCTGGAGTGGGGGACTAGCGGGAGTCCATAATGAGCAGTTCTTC
J gene: TRBJ2-1
V gene: TRBV30
D gene: TRBD2
clone size: .

CDR3 protein: CASSYQKEGRGLWGSPLHF
CDR3 DNA: TGTGCCAGCAGTTACCAGAAGGAGGGGCGGGGACTTTGGGGTTCACCCCTCCACTTT
J gene: TRBJ1-6
V gene: TRBV6-5
D gene: .
clone size: .

CDR3 protein: CASSDRGPAFF
CDR3 DNA: TGTGCCAGCAGTGACAGGGGGCCAGCTTTCTTT
J gene: TRBJ1-1
V gene: TRBV2
D gene: TRBD1
clone size: .

CDR3 protein: CASSSLQGVNTEAFF
CDR3 DNA: TGTGCCAGCAGCTCCCTACAGGGGGTGAACACTGAAGCTTTCTTT
J gene: TRBJ1-1
V gene: TRBV27
D gene: TRBD1
clone size: once

CDR3 protein: CASRRMTGANSYEQYF
CDR3 DNA: TGTGCCAGCAGACGAATGACAGGGGCGAACTCCTACGAGCAGTACTTC
J gene: TRBJ2-7
V gene: TRBV12-3/TRBV12-4
D gene: TRBD1
clone size: .

CDR3 protein: CASNTANYGYTF
CDR3 DNA: TGTGCCAGCAACACAGCTAACTATGGCTACACCTTC
J gene: TRBJ1-2
V gene: TRBV28
D gene: .
clone size: few

CDR3 protein: CASKWEGASEQYF
CDR3 DNA: TGTGCCTCGAAGTGGGAGGGGGCATCCGAGCAGTACTTC
J gene: TRBJ2-7
V gene: TRBV2
D gene: .
clone size: .

CDR3 protein: CAISARDRGENIQYF
CDR3 DNA: TGTGCCATCAGTGCCCGGGACAGGGGTGAAAACATTCAGTACTTC
J gene: TRBJ2-4
V gene: TRBV10-3
D gene: TRBD1
clone size: .

CDR3 protein: CSGKAGGGSKTQYF
CDR3 DNA: TGCAGCGGAAAAGCGGGGGGCGGATCCAAGACCCAGTACTTC
J gene: TRBJ2-5
V gene: TRBV29-1
D gene: TRBD2
clone size: many

CDR3 protein: CASTGQGGPYEQYF
CDR3 DNA: TGTGCCAGTACGGGACAGGGGGGCCCCTACGAGCAGTACTTC
J gene: TRBJ2-7
V gene: TRBV2
D gene: TRBD1
clone size: .

CDR3 protein: CASIMTSGTDTQYF
CDR3 DNA: TGTGCCAGCATCATGACTAGCGGCACAGATACGCAGTATTTT
J gene: TRBJ2-3
V gene: TRBV7-9
D gene: TRBD2
clone size: .

CDR3 protein: CAISESRGGQPQHF
CDR3 DNA: TGTGCCATCAGTGAGTCCAGGGGTGGTCAGCCCCAGCATTTT
J gene: TRBJ1-5
V gene: TRBV10-3
D gene: .
clone size: .

CDR3 protein: CASSPLPDGEYGYTF
CDR3 DNA: TGTGCCAGCAGCCCCTTGCCCGACGGGGAGTATGGCTACACCTTC
J gene: TRBJ1-2
V gene: TRBV5-5
D gene: .
clone size: .

CDR3 protein: CASSRGRGSSEAFF
CDR3 DNA: TGTGCCAGCAGCCGTGGCAGGGGTTCATCTGAAGCTTTCTTT
J gene: TRBJ1-1
V gene: TRBV11-2
D gene: .
clone size: .

CDR3 protein: CASSLGAGAQYF
CDR3 DNA: TGTGCCAGCAGCTTAGGTGCGGGGGCGCAGTACTTC
J gene: TRBJ2-5
V gene: TRBV11-2
D gene: .
clone size: .

CDR3 protein: CASRPGGTNTEAFF
CDR3 DNA: TGTGCCAGCAGGCCAGGGGGGACGAACACTGAAGCTTTCTTT
J gene: TRBJ1-1
V gene: TRBV28
D gene: TRBD1
clone size: .

CDR3 protein: CASSSTGEGDQPQHF
CDR3 DNA: TGTGCCAGCTCTTCTACGGGGGAGGGGGATCAGCCCCAGCATTTT
J gene: TRBJ1-5
V gene: TRBV5-6
D gene: .
clone size: few

CDR3 protein: CASTFVADPYNEQYF
CDR3 DNA: TGTGCCAGCACCTTTGTGGCAGACCCCTACAATGAGCAGTACTTC
J gene: TRBJ2-7
V gene: TRBV7-2
D gene: .
clone size: .

CDR3 protein: CASSEALGGREQYF
CDR3 DNA: TGTGCCAGCAGTGAAGCGCTCGGGGGACGGGAGCAGTACTTC
J gene: TRBJ2-7
V gene: TRBV6-1
D gene: .
clone size: .

CDR3 protein: CASSARSISYNEQFF
CDR3 DNA: TGTGCCAGCAGCGCCCGGTCCATCTCATACAATGAGCAGTTCTTC
J gene: TRBJ2-1
V gene: TRBV5-6
D gene: .
clone size: .

CDR3 protein: CASSQDRASLEAFF
CDR3 DNA: TGCGCCAGCAGCCAAGATCGGGCCTCCCTCGAAGCTTTCTTT
J gene: TRBJ1-1
V gene: TRBV4-1
D gene: .
clone size: few

CDR3 protein: CASSASGRFDGELFF
CDR3 DNA: TGTGCCAGCAGCGCGAGCGGGAGGTTTGACGGGGAGCTGTTTTTT
J gene: TRBJ2-2
V gene: TRBV9
D gene: TRBD2
clone size: many

CDR3 protein: CASSRKPTSTDTQYF
CDR3 DNA: TGTGCCAGCAGCCGCAAGCCAACTAGCACAGATACGCAGTATTTT
J gene: TRBJ2-3
V gene: TRBV6-5
D gene: .
clone size: few

CDR3 protein: CASSPIGQSNTEAFF
CDR3 DNA: TGTGCCAGCAGCCCCATCGGTCAATCCAACACTGAAGCTTTCTTT
J gene: TRBJ1-1
V gene: TRBV5-8
D gene: .
clone size: .

CDR3 protein: CASSQVMRSGYEQYF
CDR3 DNA: TGCGCCAGCAGCCAAGTGATGCGGTCCGGATACGAGCAGTACTTC
J gene: TRBJ2-7
V gene: TRBV4-1
D gene: .
clone size: .

CDR3 protein: CASSPRLAGGYREQYF
CDR3 DNA: TGCGCCAGCAGCCCTCGACTAGCGGGAGGGTATCGAGAGCAGTACTTC
J gene: TRBJ2-7
V gene: TRBV5-1
D gene: TRBD2
clone size: .

CDR3 protein: CASSALAGAIGELFF
CDR3 DNA: TGTGCCAGCAGTGCCTTAGCGGGAGCGATCGGGGAGCTGTTTTTT
J gene: TRBJ2-2
V gene: TRBV6-4
D gene: TRBD2
clone size: .

CDR3 protein: CSARAISGTFPWAEQYF
CDR3 DNA: TGCAGTGCTAGAGCGATTAGCGGGACTTTCCCGTGGGCGGAGCAGTACTTC
J gene: TRBJ2-5
V gene: TRBV20-1
D gene: TRBD2
clone size: .

CDR3 protein: CASWEGGGETQYF
CDR3 DNA: TGTGCCAGTTGGGAAGGGGGAGGGGAGACCCAGTACTTC
J gene: TRBJ2-5
V gene: TRBV28
D gene: .
clone size: few

CDR3 protein: CASSGVTGGSPLHF
CDR3 DNA: TGTGCCAGCAGTGGGGTGACAGGTGGATCACCCCTCCACTTT
J gene: TRBJ1-6
V gene: TRBV25-1
D gene: .
clone size: .

CDR3 protein: CASSSWRQETYGYTF
CDR3 DNA: TGTGCCAGCAGCTCATGGAGACAGGAAACCTATGGCTACACCTTC
J gene: TRBJ1-2
V gene: TRBV7-8
D gene: .
clone size: .

CDR3 protein: CASSFAGGSRETQYF
CDR3 DNA: TGTGCCAGCAGTTTTGCGGGGGGCTCCAGGGAGACCCAGTACTTC
J gene: TRBJ2-5
V gene: TRBV28
D gene: TRBD2
clone size: .